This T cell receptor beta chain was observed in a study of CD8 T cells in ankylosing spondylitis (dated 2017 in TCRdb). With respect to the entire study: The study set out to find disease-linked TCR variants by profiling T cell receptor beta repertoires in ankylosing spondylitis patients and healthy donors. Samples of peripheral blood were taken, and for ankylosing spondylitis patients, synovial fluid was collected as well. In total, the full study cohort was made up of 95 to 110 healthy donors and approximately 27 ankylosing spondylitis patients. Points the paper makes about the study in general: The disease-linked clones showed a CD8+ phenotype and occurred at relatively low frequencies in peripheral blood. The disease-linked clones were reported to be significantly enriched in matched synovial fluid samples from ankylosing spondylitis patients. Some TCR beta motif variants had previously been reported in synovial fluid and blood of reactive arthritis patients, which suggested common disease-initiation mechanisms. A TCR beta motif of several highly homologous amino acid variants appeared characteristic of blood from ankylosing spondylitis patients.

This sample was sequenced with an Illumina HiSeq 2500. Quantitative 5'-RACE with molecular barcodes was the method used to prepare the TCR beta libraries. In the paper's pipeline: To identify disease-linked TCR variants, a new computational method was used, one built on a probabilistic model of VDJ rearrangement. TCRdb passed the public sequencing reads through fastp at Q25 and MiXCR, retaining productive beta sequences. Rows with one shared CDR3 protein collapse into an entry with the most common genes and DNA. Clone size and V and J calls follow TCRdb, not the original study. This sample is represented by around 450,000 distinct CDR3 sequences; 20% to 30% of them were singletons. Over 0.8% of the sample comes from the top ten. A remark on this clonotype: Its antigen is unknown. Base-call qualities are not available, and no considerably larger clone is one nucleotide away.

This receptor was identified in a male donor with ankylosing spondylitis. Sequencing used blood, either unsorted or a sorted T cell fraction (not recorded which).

The bases are TGTGCCAGCAGTACCGGGGACAGGGGGCCGGGCAATCAGCCCCAGCATTTT. Translation gives CASSTGDRGPGNQPQHF. The chain was built from TRBV12-3 or TRBV12-4 and TRBJ1-5; 12 bases in the junction line up with TRBD1. Clipping removes 5 bases from V and 2 bases from J, with 7 as the unmatched junction base count. The CDR3 holds 17 amino acids from the cysteine to the phenylalanine. Of all the DNA, just the CDR3 is kept, 51 bases in frame from base 1.